This entry is about one TCR beta chain. This sample was included in a study of patients and donors after allogeneic stem cell transplantation. Looked up from germline, CDR1 is LGHNA and CDR2 is YSLEER. V gave up 4 bases and J gave up 1 base, with 11 bases separating them. The length of the CDR3 is 15 residues. TCRdb passed the RT-PCR reads through MiXCR, listing each CDR3 protein once. This sample yields tens of thousands of distinct CDR3 sequences, of which about 48% are seen a single time; roughly three fifths belongs to the top ten. The chain recombines TRBV4-3 with TRBJ1-5; D is uncertain. Material for sequencing was blood, either unsorted or a sorted T cell fraction (not recorded which). This sequence was found in a human donor who was either an allogeneic HSCT recipient or a stem cell or donor lymphocyte infusion donor (not recorded which). It is not recorded whose cells these are; they may come from a transplant donor. Here the CDR3 reads CASSPRRGSNQPQHF. In DNA form, the CDR3 reads TGCGCCAGCAGCCCCCGGCGGGGAAGCAATCAGCCCCAGCATTTT.